What follows are 22 T cell receptor beta chains derived from one specimen sequenced in a study of control samples from healthy donors and cancer patients. The table came from immunoSEQ multiplex PCR; TCRdb's copy has only in-frame clones and leaves some out. This repertoire shows approximately 69,000 clones, about 92% found once; its top ten account for approximately 5.1%. The sequenced sample consisted of PBMCs. The receptor set was obtained from a man aged 55 to 70 with colorectal cancer.

The CDR3 coding sequence is TGTGCCAGCCGCCCGGGGGAGGGGGGACTCTACGAGCAGTACTTC. This translates into CASRPGEGGLYEQYF. The gene calls are TRBV7-9 and TRBJ2-7; TRBD2 is a possible D gene (7 bases). Trimming took 8 bases from V and 3 from J, leaving 20 bases between them. CDR1 is SEHNR, CDR2 FQNEAQ, per germline (reference sequence). The CDR3 covers 15 residues.

The count of this clone is one. Here the CDR3 DNA reads TGTGCCAGTGCAGGGTTCACTGAAGCTTTCTTT. This sequence encodes CASAGFTEAFF. This chain uses TRBV2 with TRBJ1-1; possibly TRBD1 for D (5 bases). This CDR3 has 11 amino acids. Trimming took 9 bases from V and 4 from J, leaving 9 bases between them. Germline CDR1 is SNHLY and CDR2 is FYNNEI. Full variable domain (rest looked up from reference TRBV2 and TRBJ1-1): EPEVTQTPSHQVTQMGQEVILRCVPISNHLYFYWYRQILGQKVEFLVSFYNNEISEKSEIFDDQFSVERPDGSNFTLKIRSTKLEDSAMYFCASAGFTEAFFGQGTRLTVV.

The chain combines TRBV2 with TRBJ2-4; 11 nucleotides align to TRBD1. The CDR3 is 15 residues long. The ends lost 6 bases at V and 4 bases at J; junction bases unmatched: 5. Germline V CDR1 and CDR2: SNHLY, FYNNEI. CDR3 sequence (DNA): TGTGCCAGCAGCGGGGACAGGGGGGCAAAAAACATTCAGTACTTC. Translation: CASSGDRGAKNIQYF. Looking up the rest from reference TRBV2 and TRBJ2-4 gives the full variable domain: EPEVTQTPSHQVTQMGQEVILRCVPISNHLYFYWYRQILGQKVEFLVSFYNNEISEKSEIFDDQFSVERPDGSNFTLKIRSTKLEDSAMYFCASSGDRGAKNIQYFGAGTRLSVL.

The rearrangement joins TRBV13 to TRBJ2-3; 9 bases are shared with TRBD2. Unmatched junction bases numbered 5, after V lost 6 bases and J lost 4 bases. This CDR3 is built from 14 residues. Germline CDR1 and CDR2: PRHDT and FYEKMQ (reference sequence). For the CDR3, the DNA is TGTGCCAGCAGACATAGCGGGGGATCAGATACGCAGTATTTT. It specifies CASRHSGGSDTQYF.

V usage is TRBV30 and J usage is TRBJ1-5; D ambiguous. CDR1 is GTSNPN, CDR2 SVGIG, per germline (reference sequence). The CDR3 consists of 13 residues. V was trimmed by 3 bases and J by 4 bases, leaving 10 bases between them. The CDR3 nucleotides are TGTGCCTGGAGCATCGGGTTAAATCAGCCCCAGCATTTT. Residues: CAWSIGLNQPQHF. The whole variable domain, remainder taken from reference TRBV30 and TRBJ1-5, is SQTIHQWPATLVQPVGSPLSLECTVEGTSNPNLYWYRQAAGRGLQLLFYSVGIGQISSEVPQNLSASRPQDRQFILSSKKLLLSDSGFYLCAWSIGLNQPQHFGDGTRLSIL.

This rearrangement joins TRBV6-5 to TRBJ2-7; D uncertain. V lost 6 bases to trimming and J lost 0 bases, with 3 bases between them. Germline-derived CDR1 and CDR2 are MNHEY and SVGAGI. The CDR3 sequence is 11 residues long. The CDR3: CASRDSYEQYF. CDR3 bases: TGTGCCAGCAGGGACTCCTACGAGCAGTACTTC.

The chain combines TRBV18 with TRBJ2-5, with a weak D call TRBD1 (6 bases). The CDR3 runs to 15 residues. V lost 6 bases, J lost 1 base, and 15 bases lay in between. CDR1 KGHSH and CDR2 LQKENI come from the germline V gene. CDR3 amino acids: CASSPFTGTQETQYF. The DNA for the CDR3 is TGTGCCAGCTCGCCATTCACAGGGACCCAAGAGACCCAGTACTTC.

The chain uses TRBV19 and TRBJ2-1; 9 bases are shared with TRBD2. The V gene's germline CDR1 is LNHDA and CDR2 SQIVND (reference sequence). The ends lost 4 bases at V and 8 bases at J; junction bases unmatched: 12. This CDR3 region has 16 residues. The CDR3 loop is CASSNSGGTVKDEQFF. The CDR3 DNA sequence: TGTGCCAGTAGTAATAGCGGGGGTACTGTGAAGGATGAGCAGTTCTTC. Full variable domain (outside the CDR3, taken from reference TRBV19 and TRBJ2-1): DGGITQSPKYLFRKEGQNVTLSCEQNLNHDAMYWYRQDPGQGLRLIYYSQIVNDFQKGDIAEGYSVSREKKESFPLTVTSAQKNPTAFYLCASSNSGGTVKDEQFFGPGTRLTVL.

The chain uses TRBV7-8 and TRBJ2-3; weak D call: TRBD1 (6 bases). Between the trimmed V and J ends, which lost 3 bases and 0 bases, there was a span of 10 bases. Germline V gene data show CDR1 as SGHVS and CDR2 as FQNEAQ. There are 15 residues in the CDR3. This chain's CDR3 is CASSFGTTSTDTQYF. Written as DNA, the CDR3 is TGTGCCAGCAGCTTTGGGACAACTAGCACAGATACGCAGTATTTT. Full variable domain (outside the CDR3, taken from reference TRBV7-8 and TRBJ2-3): GAGVSQSPRYKVAKRGQDVALRCDPISGHVSLFWYQQALGQGPEFLTYFQNEAQLDKSGLPSDRFFAERPEGSVSTLKIQRTQQEDSAVYLCASSFGTTSTDTQYFGPGTRLTVL.

The CDR3 spells CASSPSLAGTGELFF. CDR3 bases: TGTGCCAGCTCACCGTCACTAGCGGGGACCGGGGAGCTGTTTTTT. The V and J genes are TRBV18 and TRBJ2-2, with 10 bases aligning to TRBD2. Germline CDR1 and CDR2: KGHSH and LQKENI. V shed 3 bases and J 5 bases; nucleotides not matched to a gene: 3. This CDR3 region has 15 residues. Drawing the rest from reference TRBV18 and TRBJ2-2, the complete variable domain is NAGVMQNPRHLVRRRGQEARLRCSPMKGHSHVYWYRQLPEEGLKFMVYLQKENIIDESGMPKERFSAEFPKEGPSILRIQQVVRGDSAAYFCASSPSLAGTGELFFGEGSRLTVL.

The CDR3 nucleotides are TGTGCCAGCAGTTTACAGGGGTCCGGGGAGCTGTTTTTT. Residues: CASSLQGSGELFF. The rearrangement joins TRBV6-5 to TRBJ2-2; 7 nucleotides line up with TRBD1. In germline, CDR1 is MNHEY, CDR2 SVGAGI. This CDR3 is built from 13 residues. The trim removed 4 bases at V and 6 bases at J, leaving 2 bases unmatched.

V and J are TRBV5-1 and TRBJ2-7, with 8 bases fitting TRBD2. The CDR3 is 14 amino acids. In germline, CDR1 is SGHRS, CDR2 YFSETQ. Trimming at V came to 2 bases and at J to 6 bases, leaving 7 bases not matched to a gene. In DNA, the CDR3 is TGCGCCAGCAGCTTACGGGGGGGCCTTGGCGAGCAGTACTTC. It yields the protein CASSLRGGLGEQYF.

About this clone itself: Relative to the germline gene, one junction end is altered; a read error may explain this. The CDR3, as DNA: TGCGCCAGCAGCCAAGATATGTACGATATATGTGATTTT. Residues: CASSQDMYDICDF. This chain uses TRBV4-1 with TRBJ2-3; D unclear. The CDR3 length is 13 residues. The germline V gene encodes CDR1 MGHRA and CDR2 YSYEKL.

As concerns this clone: A much larger clone differs by one base, so this may be a read error. At the DNA level, this CDR3 is encoded by other sequences in the same sample as well. This chain joins TRBV25-1 and TRBJ1-2; D is perhaps TRBD1 (5 bases). The CDR3 has 13 residues. Trimming cost V 4 bases and J 2 bases, with 8 bases left between them. The V gene's germline CDR1 is MGHDK and CDR2 SYGVNS. Here the CDR3 DNA reads TGTGCCAGCAGTGCCGGGACCAACTATGGCTACACCTTC. Its translation is CASSAGTNYGYTF.

The V and J genes are TRBV5-4 and TRBJ2-5; 10 nucleotides line up with TRBD2. V lost 1 base to trimming and J lost 1 base; unmatched junction nucleotides: 10. The germline V gene encodes CDR1 SGHNT and CDR2 YYREEE (reference sequence). The CDR3 is made up of 18 amino acids. The CDR3 reads CASSLKSGGAGFQETQYF. The CDR3 region has the DNA TGTGCCAGCAGCTTGAAGAGCGGGGGGGCCGGCTTCCAAGAGACCCAGTACTTC.

Written as DNA, the CDR3 is TGTGCCAGCAGCAAGGACACAAGTAGTAATCAGCCCCAGCATTTT. Translation: CASSKDTSSNQPQHF. J is TRBJ1-5 and V is TRBV3-1 (or the pseudogene TRBV3-2); possibly TRBD1 for D (5 bases). Per germline, CDR1 LGHDT and CDR2 YNNKEL (reference sequence). The CDR3 is 15 amino acids. V lost 5 bases and J lost 4, with 15 bases in between.

The rearrangement links TRBV7-2 to TRBJ1-6; no reliable D call. The CDR3 is made up of 14 amino acids. V was pared by 1 base and J by 12 bases, with 13 bases between. Germline V gene sequence: CDR1 SGHTA, CDR2 FQGNSA. The DNA of the CDR3 is TGTGCCAGCAGCTTAGAAAGGCTCTCGGGACCCCTCCACTTT. It is translated as CASSLERLSGPLHF.

The J gene is TRBJ1-2, the V gene TRBV29-1; a possible D gene is TRBD1 (5 bases). Germline CDR1 is SQVTM and CDR2 is ANQGSEA. The germline V and J ends were trimmed by 6 bases and 4 bases, with 15 bases remaining between them. The CDR3 loop spans 13 amino acids. The CDR3 DNA sequence: TGCAGCGTGTGGGACCTAGGTGGCTATGGCTACACCTTC. Amino acids: CSVWDLGGYGYTF.

This chain links TRBV7-9 with TRBJ1-4, with 10 bases lining up with TRBD1. Germline lookup yields CDR1 SEHNR and CDR2 FQNEAQ (reference sequence). The CDR3 totals 15 residues. Unmatched junction bases numbered 6, after V lost 5 bases and J lost 6 bases. CDR3 bases: TGTGCCAGCAGCCCTGGACAGGGGGTTTATGAAAAACTGTTTTTT. Its translation is CASSPGQGVYEKLFF. Drawing the rest from reference TRBV7-9 and TRBJ1-4, the complete variable domain is DTGVSQNPRHKITKRGQNVTFRCDPISEHNRLYWYRQTLGQGPEFLTYFQNEAQLEKSRLLSDRFSAERPKGSFSTLEIQRTEQGDSAMYLCASSPGQGVYEKLFFGSGTQLSVL.

J is TRBJ1-1 and V is TRBV29-1, with D perhaps matching TRBD1 (6 bases). The length of the CDR3 is 11 residues. With 3 bases removed from V and 7 bases from J, the gap between germline ends came to 9 bases. Germline CDR1 and CDR2: SQVTM and ANQGSEA. The CDR3 sequence: CSVEGAGEAFF. DNA of the CDR3: TGCAGCGTTGAGGGGGCGGGTGAAGCTTTCTTT. Full variable domain (remainder filled in from reference TRBV29-1 and TRBJ1-1): SAVISQKPSRDICQRGTSLTIQCQVDSQVTMMFWYRQQPGQSLTLIATANQGSEATYESGFVIDKFPISRPNLTFSTLTVSNMSPEDSSIYLCSVEGAGEAFFGQGTRLTVV.

This clone is a singleton in its sample. The chain recombines TRBV12-3 or TRBV12-4 with TRBJ2-7; D is undetermined. V was trimmed by 6 bases and J by 2 bases, leaving 8 bases between them. The CDR3 is made up of 12 amino acids. The CDR3 DNA is TGTGCCAGCAGGGTACCTCCCTACGAGCAGTACTTC. Residues: CASRVPPYEQYF.

The rearrangement joins TRBV24-1 to TRBJ2-3; TRBD2 matches at 11 bases. This CDR3 has 16 amino acids. V dropped 5 bases and J dropped 3; count of bases not matched to a gene: 6. Germline CDR1 and CDR2: KGHDR and SFDVKD. The CDR3 bases are TGTGCCACCAGTGGATTAGCGGGGGGGCCGACAGATACGCAGTATTTT. Translated: CATSGLAGGPTDTQYF.